Each of the 5 T cell receptor beta chains below was sequenced from the same sample in a study of cytomegalovirus exposure and HLA in healthy donors. Both 60 Vbeta primers and 13 Jbeta primers went into the PCR. This table comes from immunoSEQ multiplex PCR, and its TCRdb copy is limited to in-frame clones, with some not included. The table has tens of thousands of clones, roughly 80% seen once. The sample was PBMCs. These receptors all stem from a man aged 30 to 39 in good health and CMV-seronegative.

V and J are TRBV14 and TRBJ2-5, with D perhaps matching TRBD2 (7 bases). Trimming took 1 base from V and 3 from J, leaving 9 bases between them. CDR3 length equals 14 residues. CDR1 is SGHDN, CDR2 FVKESK, per germline. The CDR3 here is CASSQGGGEETQYF. The DNA for the CDR3 is TGTGCCAGCAGCCAAGGGGGGGGCGAAGAGACCCAGTACTTC.

The CDR3 sequence is CASSEEAGSSYEQYF. In DNA form, the CDR3 reads TGTGCCAGCAGCGAAGAGGCGGGAAGCTCCTACGAGCAGTACTTC. V gene TRBV7-9 combines with J gene TRBJ2-7; TRBD2 is a possible D gene (6 bases). Trimming took 5 bases from V and 0 from J, leaving 14 bases between them. The germline gives CDR1 SEHNR, CDR2 FQNEAQ (reference sequence). The CDR3 contains 15 residues.

This clone was detected only once. The chain links TRBV4-1 to TRBJ2-2; TRBD2 agrees at 16 bases. The CDR3 has 18 residues. V gave up 0 bases and J gave up 7 bases; unmatched junction bases: 5. In germline, CDR1 is MGHRA, CDR2 YSYEKL. In DNA form, the CDR3 reads TGCGCCAGCAGCCAAGAAGGGACTAGCGGGAGGGGGGGCGGGGAGCTGTTTTTT. Its protein is CASSQEGTSGRGGGELFF.

On this clone itself: Germline and junction disagree at one end, which may indicate a read error. This chain connects TRBV7-9 to TRBJ2-3; 12 nucleotides agree with TRBD2. The germline gives CDR1 SEHNR, CDR2 FQNEAQ (reference sequence). The CDR3 length is 16 residues. CDR3 bases: TGTTCCAGCAGCTCGACTAGCGGGGGACCCTCAGATACGCAGTATTTT. It translates to CSSSSTSGGPSDTQYF.

The rearrangement links TRBV9 to TRBJ1-1; 9 bases match TRBD1. J lost 6 bases, V lost 3 bases, and 9 bases had no gene match. The CDR3 has 15 amino acids. CDR1 and CDR2 from the germline V gene are SGDLS and YYNGEE. CDR3 coding DNA: TGTGCCAGCAGCGGGACAGGGGACGTTCCCGCTGAAGCTTTCTTT. Translation: CASSGTGDVPAEAFF.